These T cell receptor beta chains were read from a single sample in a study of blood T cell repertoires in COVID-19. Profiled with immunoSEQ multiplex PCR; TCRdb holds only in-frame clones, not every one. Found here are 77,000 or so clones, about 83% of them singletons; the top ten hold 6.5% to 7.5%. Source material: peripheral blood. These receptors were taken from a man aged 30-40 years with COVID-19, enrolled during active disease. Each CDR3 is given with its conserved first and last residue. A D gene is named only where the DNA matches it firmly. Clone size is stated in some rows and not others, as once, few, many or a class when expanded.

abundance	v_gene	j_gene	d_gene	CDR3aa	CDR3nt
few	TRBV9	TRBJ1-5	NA	CASSGGGKRQPQHF	TGTGCCAGCAGCGGTGGGGGGAAGCGGCAGCCCCAGCATTTT
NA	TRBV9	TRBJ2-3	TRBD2	CASSSSGRVVQDTQYF	TGTGCCAGCAGCTCTAGCGGGAGGGTCGTTCAAGATACGCAGTATTTT
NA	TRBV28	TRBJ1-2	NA	CASTPRGANYGYTF	TGTGCCAGCACCCCCCGGGGGGCTAACTATGGCTACACCTTC
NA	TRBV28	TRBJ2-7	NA	CASSLQGYEQYF	TGTGCCAGCAGTTTGCAGGGCTACGAGCAGTACTTC
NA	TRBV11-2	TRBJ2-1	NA	CASSRTRSYNEQFF	TGTGCCAGCAGCCGGACACGCTCCTACAATGAGCAGTTCTTC
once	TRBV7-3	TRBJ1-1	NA	CASSLTGQMNTEAFF	TGTGCCAGCAGCTTAACAGGACAGATGAACACTGAAGCTTTCTTT
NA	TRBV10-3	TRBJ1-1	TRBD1	CAITGGGSTEAFF	TGTGCCATCACAGGGGGCGGGAGCACTGAAGCTTTCTTT
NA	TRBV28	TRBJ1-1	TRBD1	CASSPPGQRNTEAFF	TGTGCCAGCAGTCCGCCGGGACAGCGGAACACTGAAGCTTTCTTT
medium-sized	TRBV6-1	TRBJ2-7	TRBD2	CASSDRGGPYEQYF	TGTGCCAGCAGTGATCGGGGAGGGCCCTACGAGCAGTACTTC
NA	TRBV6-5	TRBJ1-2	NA	CASSRGKNYGYTF	TGTGCCAGCAGTAGGGGCAAAAACTATGGCTACACCTTC
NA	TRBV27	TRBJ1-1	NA	CASRVGTSPEAFF	TGTGCCAGCAGGGTAGGGACATCCCCTGAAGCTTTCTTT
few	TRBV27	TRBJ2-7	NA	CASSLSGRVEQYF	TGTGCCAGCAGTTTGTCGGGAAGGGTCGAGCAGTACTTC
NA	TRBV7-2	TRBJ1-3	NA	CASRKTGSGNTIYF	TGTGCCAGCAGAAAGACAGGATCTGGAAACACCATATATTTT
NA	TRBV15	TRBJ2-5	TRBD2	CATAKAGEGKTQYF	TGTGCCACCGCCAAAGCGGGAGAAGGAAAGACCCAGTACTTC
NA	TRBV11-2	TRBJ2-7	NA	CASSLRQLPFGEQYF	TGTGCCAGCAGCTTACGACAGCTACCTTTCGGCGAGCAGTACTTC
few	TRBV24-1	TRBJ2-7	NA	CATSDSGEGGYEQYF	TGTGCCACCAGTGATAGCGGGGAGGGGGGTTACGAGCAGTACTTC
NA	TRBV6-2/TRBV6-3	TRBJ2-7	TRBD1	CASSYGQGPDEQYF	TGTGCCAGCAGTTACGGACAGGGTCCCGACGAGCAGTACTTC
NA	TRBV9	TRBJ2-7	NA	CASSPLGAGAYEQYF	TGTGCCAGCAGCCCCCTGGGGGCGGGCGCCTACGAGCAGTACTTC
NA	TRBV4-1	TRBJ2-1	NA	CASSLRGGHEQFF	TGCGCCAGCAGCCTAAGGGGCGGCCATGAGCAGTTCTTC
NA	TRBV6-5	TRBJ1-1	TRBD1	CASSSNRGSTEAFF	TGTGCCAGCAGTTCGAACAGGGGGTCCACTGAAGCTTTCTTT
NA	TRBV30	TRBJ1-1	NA	CAWSRTVMNTEAFF	TGTGCCTGGAGTAGGACAGTTATGAACACTGAAGCTTTCTTT
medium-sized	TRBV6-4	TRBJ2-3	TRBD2	CASSDSTSGSTDTQYF	TGTGCCAGCAGTGACTCGACTAGCGGGAGCACAGATACGCAGTATTTT
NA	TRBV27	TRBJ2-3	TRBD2	CASSSGLAGGPFTDTQYF	TGTGCCAGCAGTAGCGGACTAGCGGGAGGGCCCTTTACAGATACGCAGTATTTT
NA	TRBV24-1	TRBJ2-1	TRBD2	CATSDRGPGLAYNEQFF	TGTGCCACCAGTGATCGGGGACCGGGACTAGCATACAATGAGCAGTTCTTC
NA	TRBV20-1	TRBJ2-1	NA	CSGRDINEQFF	TGCAGTGGACGGGATATCAATGAGCAGTTCTTC
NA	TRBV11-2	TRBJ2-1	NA	CASSLRRQSSYNEQFF	TGTGCCAGCAGCTTAAGGCGGCAGAGCTCCTACAATGAGCAGTTCTTC
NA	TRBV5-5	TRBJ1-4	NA	CASSLAGGWEKLFF	TGTGCCAGCAGCTTGGCGGGGGGATGGGAAAAACTGTTTTTT
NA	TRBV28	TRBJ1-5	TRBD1	CASRSGTGGSGQPQHF	TGTGCCAGCAGATCCGGGACAGGGGGCTCCGGTCAGCCCCAGCATTTT
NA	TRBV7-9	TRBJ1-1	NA	CASSPAGPEAFF	TGTGCCAGCAGCCCGGCGGGGCCCGAAGCTTTCTTT
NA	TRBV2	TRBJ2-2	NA	CASSYRLAAGELFF	TGTGCCAGCAGTTATCGTCTAGCAGCCGGGGAGCTGTTTTTT
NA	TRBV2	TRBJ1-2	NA	CASSGSLISGTIYGYTF	TGTGCCAGCAGTGGATCCCTGATCTCCGGGACAATCTATGGCTACACCTTC
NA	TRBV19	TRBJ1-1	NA	CASSLRGANTEAFF	TGTGCCAGTAGTCTTCGGGGAGCGAACACTGAAGCTTTCTTT
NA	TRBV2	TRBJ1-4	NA	CAGSWGGPNEKLFF	TGTGCCGGTTCGTGGGGCGGCCCAAATGAAAAACTGTTTTTT
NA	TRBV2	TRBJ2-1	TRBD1	CASSEAGQGRNEQFF	TGTGCCAGCAGTGAAGCAGGACAGGGGAGGAATGAGCAGTTCTTC
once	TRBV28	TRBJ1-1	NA	CASSLEKRTTEAFF	TGTGCCAGCAGTTTAGAAAAACGAACAACTGAAGCTTTCTTT